This T cell receptor beta chain came from a study of metastatic and nonmetastatic thyroid tumors. TCRdb called clones again from the PCR reads with MiXCR. The table records approximately 21,000 clones, around 28% of them present only once. This clone came up a few times. The CDR3 covers 16 residues. Germline V gene data show CDR1 as MNHNY and CDR2 as SVGAGI (reference sequence). The trim removed 2 bases at V and 10 bases at J, leaving 14 bases unmatched. Among the patients, none had received any treatment before thyroid surgery. The receptor was derived from a female donor with papillary thyroid cancer or a benign thyroid nodule (not recorded which). Some clones in this sample may be carry-over from other donors' samples. V and J are TRBV6-6 and TRBJ1-1; 9 nucleotides agree with TRBD1. Sequenced material: tumor tissue. The CDR3 reads CASSYPTDGQGSAAFF. The CDR3 DNA sequence: TGTGCCAGCAGTTACCCCACGGATGGACAGGGGTCGGCAGCTTTCTTT.